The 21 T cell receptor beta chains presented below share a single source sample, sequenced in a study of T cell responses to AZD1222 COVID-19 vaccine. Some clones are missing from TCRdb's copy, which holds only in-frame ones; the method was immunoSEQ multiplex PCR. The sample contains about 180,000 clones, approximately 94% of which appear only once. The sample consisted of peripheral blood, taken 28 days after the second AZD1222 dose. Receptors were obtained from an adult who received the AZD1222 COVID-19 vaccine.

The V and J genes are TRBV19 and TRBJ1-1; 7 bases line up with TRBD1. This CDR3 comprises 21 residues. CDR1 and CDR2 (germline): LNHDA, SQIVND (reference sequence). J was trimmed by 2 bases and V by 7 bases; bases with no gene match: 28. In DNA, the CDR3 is TGTGCCAGTACCCCATTCCCGCCCAATTTAGAAACAGGGGACTATAACACTGAAGCTTTCTTT. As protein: CASTPFPPNLETGDYNTEAFF.

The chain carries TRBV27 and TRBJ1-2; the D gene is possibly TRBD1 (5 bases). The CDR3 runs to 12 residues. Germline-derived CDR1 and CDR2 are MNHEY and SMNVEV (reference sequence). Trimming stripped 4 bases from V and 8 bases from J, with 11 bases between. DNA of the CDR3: TGTGCCAGCAGTTCGGGGGGGAGCGGCTACACCTTC. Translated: CASSSGGSGYTF.

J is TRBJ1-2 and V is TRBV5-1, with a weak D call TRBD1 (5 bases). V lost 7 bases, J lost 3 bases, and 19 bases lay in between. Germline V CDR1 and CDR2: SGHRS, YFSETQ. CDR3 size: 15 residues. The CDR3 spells CASQHFAGTDYGYTF. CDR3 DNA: TGCGCCAGCCAACATTTCGCAGGGACGGACTATGGCTACACCTTC.

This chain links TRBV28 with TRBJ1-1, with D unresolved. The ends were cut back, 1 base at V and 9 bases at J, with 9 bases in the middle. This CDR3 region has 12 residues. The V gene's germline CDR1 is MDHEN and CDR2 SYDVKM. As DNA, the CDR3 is TGTGCCAGCAGTTTATATAGGTTGAAAGCTTTCTTT. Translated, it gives CASSLYRLKAFF.

The CDR3 reads CASSSMTGGEAFF. Written as DNA, the CDR3 is TGTGCCAGCAGCTCTATGACAGGGGGAGAAGCTTTCTTT. J is TRBJ1-1 and V is TRBV11-3, with 9 bases identical to TRBD1. Germline-derived CDR1 and CDR2 are SGHNT and YENEEA. This CDR3 spans 13 amino acids. After removal of 4 bases from V and 8 bases from J, the junction contained 5 bases not matched to a gene.

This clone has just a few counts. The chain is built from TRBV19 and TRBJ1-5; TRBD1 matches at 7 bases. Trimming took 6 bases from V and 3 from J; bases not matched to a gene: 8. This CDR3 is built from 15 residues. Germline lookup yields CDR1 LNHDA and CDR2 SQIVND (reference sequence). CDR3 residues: CASRREGQLNQPQHF. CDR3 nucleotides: TGTGCCAGTAGGCGGGAGGGACAGCTCAATCAGCCCCAGCATTTT.

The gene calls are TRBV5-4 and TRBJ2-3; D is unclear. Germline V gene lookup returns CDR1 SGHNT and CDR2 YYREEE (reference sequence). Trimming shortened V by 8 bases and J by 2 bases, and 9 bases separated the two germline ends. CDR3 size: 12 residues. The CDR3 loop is CASQLDTDTQYF. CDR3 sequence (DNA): TGTGCCAGTCAGTTGGACACAGATACGCAGTATTTT. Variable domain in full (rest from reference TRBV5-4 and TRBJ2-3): ETGVTQSPTHLIKTRGQQVTLRCSSQSGHNTVSWYQQALGQGPQFIFQYYREEENGRGNFPPRFSGLQFPNYSSELNVNALELDDSALYLCASQLDTDTQYFGPGTRLTVL.

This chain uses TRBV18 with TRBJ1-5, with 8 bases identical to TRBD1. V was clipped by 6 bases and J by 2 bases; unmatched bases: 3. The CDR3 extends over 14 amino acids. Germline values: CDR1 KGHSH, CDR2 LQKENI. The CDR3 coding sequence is TGTGCCAGCTCGCCGGACAGGGGCAATCAGCCCCAGCATTTT. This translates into CASSPDRGNQPQHF.

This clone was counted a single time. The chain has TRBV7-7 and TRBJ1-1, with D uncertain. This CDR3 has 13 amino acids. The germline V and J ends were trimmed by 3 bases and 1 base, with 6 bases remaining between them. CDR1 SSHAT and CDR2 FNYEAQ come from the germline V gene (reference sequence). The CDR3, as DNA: TGTGCCAGCAGCTTTCGGCGGAACACTGAAGCTTTCTTT. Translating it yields CASSFRRNTEAFF.

The CDR3 protein is CASSVLRLQETQYF. CDR3 in DNA: TGTGCCAGCAGTGTCTTGAGATTACAAGAGACCCAGTACTTC. The chain links TRBV2 to TRBJ2-5; D not certain. This CDR3 is built from 14 residues. In germline, CDR1 is SNHLY, CDR2 FYNNEI. V gave up 4 bases and J gave up 2 bases, with 11 bases separating them.

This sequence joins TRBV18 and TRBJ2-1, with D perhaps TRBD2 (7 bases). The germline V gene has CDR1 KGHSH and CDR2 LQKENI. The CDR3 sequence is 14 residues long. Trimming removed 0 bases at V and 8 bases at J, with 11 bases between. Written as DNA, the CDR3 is TGTGCCAGCTCACCACCGGGGGGGCGAGATGAGCAGTTCTTC. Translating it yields CASSPPGGRDEQFF.

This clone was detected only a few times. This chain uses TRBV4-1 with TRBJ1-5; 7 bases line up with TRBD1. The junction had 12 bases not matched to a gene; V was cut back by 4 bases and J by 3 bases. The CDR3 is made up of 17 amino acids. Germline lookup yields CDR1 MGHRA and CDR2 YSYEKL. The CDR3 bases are TGCGCCAGCAGCCGTGGGACAGCTCAATCAAACAATCAGCCCCAGCATTTT. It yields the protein CASSRGTAQSNNQPQHF.

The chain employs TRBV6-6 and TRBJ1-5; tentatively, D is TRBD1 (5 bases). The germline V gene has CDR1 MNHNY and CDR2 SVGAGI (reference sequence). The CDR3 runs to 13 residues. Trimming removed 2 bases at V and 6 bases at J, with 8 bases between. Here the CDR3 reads CASSYGGGQPQHF. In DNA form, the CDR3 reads TGTGCCAGCAGTTACGGGGGAGGTCAGCCCCAGCATTTT.

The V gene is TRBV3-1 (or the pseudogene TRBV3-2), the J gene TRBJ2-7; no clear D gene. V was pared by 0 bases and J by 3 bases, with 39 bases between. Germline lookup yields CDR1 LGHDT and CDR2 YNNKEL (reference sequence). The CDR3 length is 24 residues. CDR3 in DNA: TGTGCCAGCAGCCAAGATGGCAACCAAAAAAAACGCACGGGCCTCAGGATCGCATACTACGAGCAGTACTTC. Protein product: CASSQDGNQKKRTGLRIAYYEQYF.

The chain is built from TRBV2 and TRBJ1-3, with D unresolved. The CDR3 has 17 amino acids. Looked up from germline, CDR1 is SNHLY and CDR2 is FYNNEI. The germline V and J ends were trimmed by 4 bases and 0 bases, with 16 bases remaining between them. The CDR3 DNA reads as TGTGCCAGCAGTGTAGCGACGGGCCCGACCTCTGGAAACACCATATATTTT. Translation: CASSVATGPTSGNTIYF. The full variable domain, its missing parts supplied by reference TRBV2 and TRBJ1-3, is EPEVTQTPSHQVTQMGQEVILRCVPISNHLYFYWYRQILGQKVEFLVSFYNNEISEKSEIFDDQFSVERPDGSNFTLKIRSTKLEDSAMYFCASSVATGPTSGNTIYFGEGSWLTVV.

For the CDR3, the DNA is TGTGCCAGCAGTTACTGGGTACCTGCGAACACCGGGGAGCTGTTTTTT. Amino acids: CASSYWVPANTGELFF. This chain joins TRBV6-2 or TRBV6-3 and TRBJ2-2; D is undetermined. The germline V gene encodes CDR1 MNHEY and CDR2 SVGEGT. V was clipped by 1 base and J by 0 bases, with 9 bases between them. CDR3 length: 16 amino acids.

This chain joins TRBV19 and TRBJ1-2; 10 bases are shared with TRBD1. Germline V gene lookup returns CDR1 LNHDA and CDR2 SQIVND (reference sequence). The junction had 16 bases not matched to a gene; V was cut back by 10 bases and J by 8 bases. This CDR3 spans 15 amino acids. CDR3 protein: CATQPKDRGAVGYTF. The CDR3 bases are TGTGCCACTCAACCTAAGGACAGGGGGGCCGTGGGCTACACCTTC.

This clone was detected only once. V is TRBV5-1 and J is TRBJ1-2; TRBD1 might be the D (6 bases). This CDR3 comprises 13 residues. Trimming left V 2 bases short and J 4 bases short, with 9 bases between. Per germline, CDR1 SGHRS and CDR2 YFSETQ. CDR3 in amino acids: CASSFDRTYGYTF. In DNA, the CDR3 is TGCGCCAGCAGCTTTGACAGGACCTATGGCTACACCTTC.

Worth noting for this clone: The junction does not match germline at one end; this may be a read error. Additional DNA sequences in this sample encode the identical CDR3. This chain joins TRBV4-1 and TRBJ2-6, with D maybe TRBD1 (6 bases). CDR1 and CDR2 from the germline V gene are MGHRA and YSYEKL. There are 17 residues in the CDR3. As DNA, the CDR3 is TGCGCTAGCAGCCAAGGACAGACCAGCTCTGGGGCCAACGTCCTGACTTTC. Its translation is CASSQGQTSSGANVLTF.

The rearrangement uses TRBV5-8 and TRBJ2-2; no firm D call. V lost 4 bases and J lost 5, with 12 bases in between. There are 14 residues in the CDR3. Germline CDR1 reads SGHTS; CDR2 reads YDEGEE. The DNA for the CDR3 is TGTGCCAGCAGCAGTTCAAGGATGACCGGGGAGCTGTTTTTT. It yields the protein CASSSSRMTGELFF.

CDR3 nucleotides: TGCGCCAGCAGCCAAGATCTCACCGCGCTAGCGGGTGAGCAGTACTTC. This encodes CASSQDLTALAGEQYF. The chain uses TRBV4-3 and TRBJ2-7, with 8 bases identical to TRBD2. The CDR3 runs to 16 residues. Germline CDR1 LGHNA, CDR2 YSLEER. J was trimmed by 7 bases and V by 0 bases; bases with no gene match: 11.